Below are 10 T cell receptor beta chains sequenced from a single sample in a study of blood T cell repertoires in COVID-19. TCRdb keeps only in-frame clones here, not all; method: immunoSEQ multiplex PCR. The data show 70,000 to 95,000 clones, about nine tenths seen once. The source material was peripheral blood. The receptors stem from a man aged 45 to 65 with COVID-19, enrolled during active disease.

The gene calls are TRBV4-2 and TRBJ2-3, with TRBD2 matching over 13 bases. The ends lost 2 bases at V and 3 bases at J; junction bases unmatched: 5. The CDR3 is 17 residues long. CDR1 is LGHNA, CDR2 YNFKEQ, per germline. CDR3 coding DNA: TGTGCCAGCAGCCAAACGGGACTAGCGGGACCTACAGATACGCAGTATTTT. Translated: CASSQTGLAGPTDTQYF.

Only one count was recorded for this clone. The V call is TRBV12-3 or TRBV12-4, the J call TRBJ2-7; D is perhaps TRBD2 (5 bases). V was clipped by 3 bases and J by 7 bases, with 13 bases between them. This CDR3 has 13 amino acids. The CDR3 sequence: CASSFGGLAEQYV. The CDR3 DNA reads as TGTGCCAGCAGTTTCGGCGGGCTTGCGGAGCAGTACGTC.

V and J are TRBV3-1 (or the pseudogene TRBV3-2) and TRBJ2-7; D may be TRBD2 (6 bases). V gave up 4 bases and J gave up 5 bases, with 12 bases separating them. The germline V gene encodes CDR1 LGHDT and CDR2 YNNKEL (reference sequence). The CDR3 covers 13 residues. CDR3 nucleotide sequence: TGTGCCAGCAGCCCGACTAGTGTGGACGAGCAGTACTTC. This sequence encodes CASSPTSVDEQYF.

V gene TRBV24-1 combines with J gene TRBJ2-5; possibly TRBD1 for D (6 bases). V lost 3 bases, J lost 4 bases, and 14 bases lay in between. CDR1 is KGHDR and CDR2 is SFDVKD in the germline V gene. The CDR3 has 15 residues. CDR3 DNA sequence: TGTGCCACCAGTGATCCGCTAGGGGGAGTAGAGACCCAGTACTTC. It specifies CATSDPLGGVETQYF.

This clone was seen just once. The chain links TRBV19 to TRBJ2-3, with TRBD1 as a possible D gene (6 bases). The V end lost 5 bases, the J end lost 5 bases, and 20 bases lay between the germline ends. Germline loops: CDR1 LNHDA, CDR2 SQIVND (reference sequence). The CDR3 consists of 16 residues. Here the CDR3 DNA reads TGTGCCAGTAGTTCTCGCCTGACAGGCTTCCGAGATACGCAGTATTTT. Protein: CASSSRLTGFRDTQYF.

The chain uses TRBV7-3 and TRBJ2-1; possible D gene TRBD1, 7 bases. The length of the CDR3 is 15 residues. Germline lookup yields CDR1 SGHTA and CDR2 FQGTGA. Trimming removed 5 bases at V and 2 bases at J, with 13 bases between. CDR3 nucleotides: TGTGCCAGCAGCCAGGGGGGACAGACCTACAATGAGCAGTTCTTC. This sequence encodes CASSQGGQTYNEQFF. Combining the CDR3 with reference TRBV7-3 and TRBJ2-1 gives the whole variable domain GAGVSQTPSNKVTEKGKYVELRCDPISGHTALYWYRQSLGQGPEFLIYFQGTGAADDSGLPNDRFFAVRPEGSVSTLKIQRTERGDSAVYLCASSQGGQTYNEQFFGPGTRLTVL.

The chain carries TRBV6-5 and TRBJ1-4; TRBD1 matches 7 bases. Germline CDR1 MNHEY, CDR2 SVGAGI. Unmatched junction bases numbered 4, after V lost 0 bases and J lost 6 bases. This CDR3 is built from 15 residues. In DNA, the CDR3 is TGTGCCAGCAGTTACTCTACAGGGGTGCATGAAAAACTGTTTTTT. Its protein is CASSYSTGVHEKLFF.

The V and J genes are TRBV14 and TRBJ2-7; D gene uncertain. V lost 4 bases and J lost 9, with 16 bases in between. There are 13 residues in the CDR3. CDR1 and CDR2 from the germline V gene are SGHDN and FVKESK. CDR3 DNA: TGTGCCAGCAGCCTATCCCACGCTCCTAGGCAGTACGTC. Protein: CASSLSHAPRQYV.

The chain employs TRBV28 and TRBJ2-7; TRBD2 aligns across 8 bases. V dropped 8 bases and J dropped 2; count of bases not matched to a gene: 5. The CDR3 spans 13 residues. Germline V CDR1 and CDR2: MDHEN, SYDVKM. In nucleotides, the CDR3 is TGTGCCAGCTGGGGACTAGACACCTACGAGCAGTACTTC. Its translation: CASWGLDTYEQYF.

The chain carries TRBV7-9 and TRBJ2-7; tentative D call: TRBD2 (5 bases). The CDR3 covers 15 residues. Germline loops: CDR1 SEHNR, CDR2 FQNEAQ (reference sequence). Deletions cut 4 bases from V and 6 bases from J, with 19 bases between. The CDR3 protein is CASSSTGSLGSEQYF. The DNA for the CDR3 is TGTGCCAGCAGCTCCACGGGGTCCTTGGGATCCGAGCAGTACTTC.